This T cell receptor (beta chain) was documented in a study of blood T cells in healthy people across ages. A second PCR of roughly 7 to 11 cycles used a sample-barcoded 5' primer and a J-beta primer mix. TCRdb re-called the 5' RACE reads with MiXCR, one entry per CDR3 protein. The repertoire holds roughly 500,000 distinct CDR3 sequences, with 25% to 30% as singletons. There are a few counts of this clonotype. Antigen: not known. Findings of the study overall: When set beside aged donors, long-lived donors presented more naive CD4+ cells and higher diversity. Across the age range, TCR beta diversity per million T cells fell in a roughly linear way.

Germline CDR1 SNHLY, CDR2 FYNNEI. This CDR3 comprises 16 residues. V shed 7 bases, J shed 0 bases, and the junction held 8 bases outside the gene matches. This sequence was found in a woman in her sixties or seventies in good health. J is TRBJ2-2 and V is TRBV2; 7 bases are shared with TRBD1. Sample: blood. CDR3: CASKFSGTANTGELFF. For the CDR3, the DNA is TGTGCCAGCAAGTTTTCCGGGACAGCGAACACCGGGGAGCTGTTTTTT.